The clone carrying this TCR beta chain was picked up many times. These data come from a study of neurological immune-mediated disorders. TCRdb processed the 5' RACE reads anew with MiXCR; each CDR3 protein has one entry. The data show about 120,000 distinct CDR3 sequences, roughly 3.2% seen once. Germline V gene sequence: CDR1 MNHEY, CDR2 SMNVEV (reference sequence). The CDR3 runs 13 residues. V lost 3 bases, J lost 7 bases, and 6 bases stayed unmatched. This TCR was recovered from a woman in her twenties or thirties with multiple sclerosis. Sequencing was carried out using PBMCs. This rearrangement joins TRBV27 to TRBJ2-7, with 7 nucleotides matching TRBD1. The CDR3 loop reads CASSFNRGSEQYF. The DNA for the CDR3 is TGTGCCAGCAGTTTCAACAGGGGAAGTGAGCAGTACTTC.